Each of the 27 T cell receptor beta chains below was sequenced from the same sample in a study of follicular helper T cells after annual influenza vaccination. The data were produced by immunoSEQ multiplex PCR, yet TCRdb's version contains in-frame clones alone and is incomplete. The data show around 10,000 clones, over 65% seen once. The time point denotes: 2014-2015 season, pre-vaccination. The material was CXCR5- memory CD4+ T cells sorted from blood, obtained on the day of influenza vaccination. Receptor source: an adult who received the influenza vaccine.

This chain links TRBV18 with TRBJ2-2; 8 nucleotides match TRBD2. With V trimmed by 3 bases and J by 4 bases, 7 bases remained unmatched. Germline-derived CDR1 and CDR2 are KGHSH and LQKENI. The CDR3 sequence is 16 residues long. The CDR3 DNA follows: TGTGCCAGCTCACCCCCCGGGACTAGGGGCACCGGGGAGCTGTTTTTT. Translated: CASSPPGTRGTGELFF. The full variable domain, in which reference TRBV18 and TRBJ2-2 provide the parts outside the CDR3, is NAGVMQNPRHLVRRRGQEARLRCSPMKGHSHVYWYRQLPEEGLKFMVYLQKENIIDESGMPKERFSAEFPKEGPSILRIQQVVRGDSAAYFCASSPPGTRGTGELFFGEGSRLTVL.

The chain has TRBV29-1 and TRBJ2-1, with 8 bases identical to TRBD1. Per germline, CDR1 SQVTM and CDR2 ANQGSEA. V lost 0 bases to trimming and J lost 15 bases; unmatched junction nucleotides: 4. CDR3 length equals 11 residues. Written as DNA, the CDR3 is TGCAGCGTTGAAGAAGGGGACAGGAGGTTCTTC. Protein: CSVEEGDRRFF.

The V gene is TRBV7-9, the J gene TRBJ2-5; 9 bases agree with TRBD2. Germline V gene sequence: CDR1 SEHNR, CDR2 FQNEAQ (reference sequence). This CDR3 contains 16 residues. V gave up 3 bases and J gave up 0 bases; unmatched junction bases: 5. CDR3 protein: CASSFSLAGYQETQYF. The CDR3, as DNA: TGTGCCAGCAGCTTCTCCCTAGCGGGGTACCAAGAGACCCAGTACTTC.

This clone was detected only a few times. The rearrangement uses TRBV2 and TRBJ1-1; D is ambiguous. Trimming left V 3 bases short and J 7 bases short, with 6 bases between. CDR1 is SNHLY and CDR2 is FYNNEI in the germline V gene. The CDR3 loop spans 11 amino acids. In DNA, the CDR3 is TGTGCCAGCAGTGAGGGAATTGAAGCTTTCTTT. It is translated as CASSEGIEAFF.

This clone came up a few times. The V and J genes are TRBV5-1 and TRBJ2-6; TRBD1 might be the D (5 bases). The V gene lost 4 bases and the J gene lost 4 bases, with 15 bases spanning the gap. The CDR3 has 16 amino acids. The germline CDR1 and CDR2 sequences are SGHRS and YFSETQ. CDR3 coding DNA: TGCGCCAGCAGCACCGGACGGCACAGGGGGGCCAACGTCCTGACTTTC. Translated: CASSTGRHRGANVLTF.

Only one count was recorded for this clone. J is TRBJ2-1 and V is TRBV29-1, with a tentative D call TRBD2 (6 bases). Per germline, CDR1 SQVTM and CDR2 ANQGSEA. V shed 1 base and J shed 9 bases, with 13 bases lying between them. There are 13 residues in the CDR3. DNA of the CDR3: TGCAGCGTTGAAGTCGGTAGAGCGGGTGAGCAGTTCTTC. Protein: CSVEVGRAGEQFF.

The chain links TRBV4-1 to TRBJ2-7, with 8 bases fitting TRBD2. Germline V lookup: CDR1 MGHRA, CDR2 YSYEKL. The junction had 8 bases not matched to a gene; V was cut back by 1 base and J by 3 bases. This CDR3 has 16 residues. CDR3 sequence reads: CASSQVTGGISYEQYF. DNA of the CDR3: TGCGCCAGCAGCCAAGTAACGGGAGGGATCAGCTACGAGCAGTACTTC.

The chain joins TRBV7-2 to TRBJ2-7; D possibly corresponds to TRBD2 (5 bases). Germline CDR1 SGHTA, CDR2 FQGNSA. The CDR3 runs to 13 residues. V was pared by 1 base and J by 4 bases, with 8 bases between. The CDR3 bases are TGTGCCAGCAGCTTAGGCCGGGAATACGAGCAGTACTTC. Translation: CASSLGREYEQYF.

The V gene is TRBV28, the J gene TRBJ2-1; D might be TRBD1 or TRBD2, each matching 5 bases. Trimming removed 7 bases at V and 3 bases at J, with 19 bases between. This CDR3 is built from 16 residues. Germline lookup yields CDR1 MDHEN and CDR2 SYDVKM. In DNA, the CDR3 is TGTGCCAGCATCAGGGACCAAGCATCCTACTACAATGAGCAGTTCTTC. Protein sequence: CASIRDQASYYNEQFF. Complete variable domain (other parts from reference TRBV28 and TRBJ2-1): DVKVTQSSRYLVKRTGEKVFLECVQDMDHENMFWYRQDPGLGLRLIYFSYDVKMKEKGDIPEGYSVSREKKERFSLILESASTNQTSMYLCASIRDQASYYNEQFFGPGTRLTVL.

CDR3 in amino acids: CAIGAGGNTDTQYF. The CDR3 DNA is TGTGCCATCGGGGCGGGAGGGAACACAGATACGCAGTATTTT. This chain joins TRBV10-3 and TRBJ2-3; 9 nucleotides align to TRBD2. The V gene end was trimmed by 8 bases and the J gene end by 2 bases; junction bases not matched to a gene: 5. The CDR3 length is 14 residues. Germline V gene sequence: CDR1 ENHRY, CDR2 SYGVKD.

V gene TRBV10-3 combines with J gene TRBJ2-5, with 7 bases lining up with TRBD1. V dropped 0 bases and J dropped 5; count of bases not matched to a gene: 3. This CDR3 is built from 14 residues. Germline V gene data show CDR1 as ENHRY and CDR2 as SYGVKD. The CDR3 protein is CAISESTGEETQYF. The CDR3 DNA follows: TGTGCCATCAGTGAGTCTACAGGGGAGGAGACCCAGTACTTC.

The chain recombines TRBV29-1 with TRBJ1-2; D is undetermined. The V end was cut by 3 bases, the J end by 0 bases, with 8 bases between. The germline gives CDR1 SQVTM, CDR2 ANQGSEA. The CDR3 covers 13 residues. The CDR3 here is CSVEASTNYGYTF. The DNA of the CDR3 is TGCAGCGTTGAGGCAAGCACTAACTATGGCTACACCTTC.

The chain is built from TRBV6-6 and TRBJ2-1; TRBD2 might be the D (5 bases). The length of the CDR3 is 11 residues. Trimming removed 8 bases at V and 7 bases at J, with 9 bases between. The germline V gene encodes CDR1 MNHNY and CDR2 SVGAGI (reference sequence). The CDR3 DNA reads TGTGCCAGCTCCGAGCGGAATGAGCAGTTCTTC. Translating it yields CASSERNEQFF.

In its sample, this clone was seen once. The V and J genes are TRBV28 and TRBJ1-6; 9 bases match TRBD1. CDR3 size: 15 residues. Germline loops: CDR1 MDHEN, CDR2 SYDVKM. The V segment lost 5 bases and the J segment 9 bases; nucleotides outside the gene matches: 8. As DNA, the CDR3 is TGTGCCAGCAGTACAGCCGGGACAGGGTTTTCACCCCTCCACTTT. Translating it yields CASSTAGTGFSPLHF. Complete variable domain (other parts from reference TRBV28 and TRBJ1-6): DVKVTQSSRYLVKRTGEKVFLECVQDMDHENMFWYRQDPGLGLRLIYFSYDVKMKEKGDIPEGYSVSREKKERFSLILESASTNQTSMYLCASSTAGTGFSPLHFGNGTRLTVT.

The rearrangement joins TRBV6-5 to TRBJ1-6; D is undetermined. Germline CDR1 is MNHEY and CDR2 is SVGAGI. Trimming took 2 bases from V and 4 from J, leaving 9 bases between them. The CDR3 extends over 15 amino acids. Here the CDR3 reads CASSYRPQYNSPLHF. As DNA, the CDR3 is TGTGCCAGCAGTTACCGGCCTCAGTATAATTCACCCCTCCACTTT.

The chain couples TRBV6-1 to TRBJ2-1; D is unresolved. Germline values: CDR1 MNHNS, CDR2 SASEGT. The CDR3 totals 15 residues. V was clipped by 4 bases and J by 2 bases, with 12 bases between them. The CDR3 DNA sequence: TGTGCCAGCAGTGGCCCAGGTATCCCCTACAATGAGCAGTTCTTC. It translates to CASSGPGIPYNEQFF.

The rearrangement uses TRBV27 and TRBJ2-1; 8 nucleotides line up with TRBD1. CDR1 is MNHEY, CDR2 SMNVEV, per germline (reference sequence). The V gene end was trimmed by 0 bases and the J gene end by 6 bases; junction bases not matched to a gene: 4. The CDR3 length is 15 residues. Written as DNA, the CDR3 is TGTGCCAGCAGTTTATCCCGGGACAGGATCAATGAGCAGTTCTTC. As protein: CASSLSRDRINEQFF.

J is TRBJ2-1 and V is TRBV28; 13 bases fit TRBD2. Trimming took 5 bases from V and 6 from J; bases not matched to a gene: 7. The length of the CDR3 is 16 residues. Looked up from germline, CDR1 is MDHEN and CDR2 is SYDVKM. As DNA, the CDR3 is TGTGCCAGCAGTGCGTCGGGACTAGCGGGGCCCAATGAGCAGTTCTTC. Amino acid sequence: CASSASGLAGPNEQFF.

Of note for this clone: One end of the junction fails to match germline, which may point to a read error. V gene TRBV30 combines with J gene TRBJ2-6; a weak D match, TRBD1 (8 bases). Germline loops: CDR1 GTSNPN, CDR2 SVGIG (reference sequence). This CDR3 spans 16 amino acids. The CDR3 is CAWKQGGSSGANVLTF. The CDR3 DNA sequence: TGTGCCTGGAAACAGGGGGGGTCCTCTGGTGCCAACGTCCTGACTTTC.

The chain links TRBV6-6 to TRBJ1-5, with a weak D call TRBD1 (5 bases). The germline V gene encodes CDR1 MNHNY and CDR2 SVGAGI (reference sequence). This CDR3 contains 15 residues. The germline V and J ends were trimmed by 10 bases and 3 bases, with 19 bases remaining between them. The CDR3 here is CATTSRDGSNQPQHF. The CDR3 region has the DNA TGTGCCACCACCAGTCGGGACGGATCCAATCAGCCCCAGCATTTT.

V is TRBV14 and J is TRBJ2-6; D unresolved. The V end lost 1 base, the J end lost 1 base, and 5 bases lay between the germline ends. Looked up from germline, CDR1 is SGHDN and CDR2 is FVKESK. The CDR3 extends over 15 amino acids. The CDR3 sequence: CASSQGLSGANVLTF. DNA of the CDR3: TGTGCCAGCAGCCAAGGGTTATCTGGGGCCAACGTCCTGACTTTC. Supplemented by reference TRBV14 and TRBJ2-6, the full variable domain reads EAGVTQFPSHSVIEKGQTVTLRCDPISGHDNLYWYRRVMGKEIKFLLHFVKESKQDESGMPNNRFLAERTGGTYSTLKVQPAELEDSGVYFCASSQGLSGANVLTFGAGSRLTVL.

The chain uses TRBV6-5 and TRBJ1-3; the D is unclear. There are 15 residues in the CDR3. Germline assignment: CDR1 MNHEY and CDR2 SVGAGI. The ends were cut back, 0 bases at V and 0 bases at J, with 6 bases in the middle. This chain's CDR3 is CASSYSRVSGNTIYF. The CDR3 DNA reads as TGTGCCAGCAGTTACTCGCGAGTCTCTGGAAACACCATATATTTT.

The chain employs TRBV6-1 and TRBJ2-4; D ambiguous. Trimming pared 2 bases from V and 3 bases from J, leaving 11 bases between. The germline gives CDR1 MNHNS, CDR2 SASEGT. The CDR3 extends over 15 amino acids. The CDR3 region is CASSERRTSKNIQYF. For the CDR3, the DNA is TGTGCCAGCAGTGAAAGACGGACCAGCAAAAACATTCAGTACTTC.

V and J are TRBV30 and TRBJ1-4; D gene ambiguous. The CDR3 covers 10 residues. The germline V gene has CDR1 GTSNPN and CDR2 SVGIG (reference sequence). The V end lost 5 bases, the J end lost 4 bases, and 2 bases lay between the germline ends. The CDR3 region is CAWGNEKLFF. The CDR3 DNA follows: TGTGCCTGGGGTAATGAAAAACTGTTTTTT.

The chain combines TRBV23-1 with TRBJ2-3, with D possibly TRBD1 on 6 matching bases. TRBV23-1 qualifies as an ORF whose function is uncertain. V was cut by 4 bases and J by 4 bases, with 9 bases left in between. There are 13 residues in the CDR3. The CDR3 coding sequence is TGCGCCAGCAGTCCGTCAGGGGCAGATACGCAGTATTTT. It yields the protein CASSPSGADTQYF.

Only a few counts were recorded for this clone. This chain uses TRBV4-2 with TRBJ2-7; no clear D. The V end lost 1 base, the J end lost 2 bases, and 12 bases lay between the germline ends. CDR3 length equals 15 residues. The germline gives CDR1 LGHNA, CDR2 YNFKEQ. The DNA for the CDR3 is TGTGCCAGCAGCCAAGTAGGGCCCAGCCCCTACGAGCAGTACTTC. As protein: CASSQVGPSPYEQYF.

The V and J genes are TRBV6-1 and TRBJ1-5; D might be TRBD1 (6 bases). Germline CDR1 is MNHNS and CDR2 is SASEGT. The CDR3 is 12 residues long. V lost 6 bases and J 6 bases, leaving 9 bases between the germline ends. The CDR3: CASRGGSQPQHF. The DNA of the CDR3 is TGTGCCAGCAGAGGGGGAAGTCAGCCCCAGCATTTT.